This T cell receptor beta chain stems from a study of response to subunit inactivated influenza vaccine. This clonotype was counted only a few times. The antigen is unknown. Study conclusions and caveats: It was the authors' suggestion that each seasonal influenza vaccination recruits few new T cells.

In TCRdb, the RT-PCR reads were re-called with MiXCR into one record per CDR3 protein. The table lists 500,000 to 600,000 distinct CDR3 sequences, approximately 16% of them singletons, with 2.5% to 3.5% in the top ten. Material: CD4+ T cells sorted from PBMCs, obtained less than 30 months after vaccination. This clonotype was obtained from a man between 50 and 69 years old who received an inactivated influenza vaccine.

The CDR3 nucleotides read TGTGCCAGCAGTTATCGGTCTTACGAGCAGTACTTC. Amino acids: CASSYRSYEQYF. The V call is TRBV6-2 or TRBV6-3, the J call TRBJ2-7, with D hard to call. CDR1 and CDR2 (germline): MNHEY, SVGEGT. This CDR3 has 12 amino acids. Trimming cost V 3 bases and J 4 bases, with 7 bases left between them.